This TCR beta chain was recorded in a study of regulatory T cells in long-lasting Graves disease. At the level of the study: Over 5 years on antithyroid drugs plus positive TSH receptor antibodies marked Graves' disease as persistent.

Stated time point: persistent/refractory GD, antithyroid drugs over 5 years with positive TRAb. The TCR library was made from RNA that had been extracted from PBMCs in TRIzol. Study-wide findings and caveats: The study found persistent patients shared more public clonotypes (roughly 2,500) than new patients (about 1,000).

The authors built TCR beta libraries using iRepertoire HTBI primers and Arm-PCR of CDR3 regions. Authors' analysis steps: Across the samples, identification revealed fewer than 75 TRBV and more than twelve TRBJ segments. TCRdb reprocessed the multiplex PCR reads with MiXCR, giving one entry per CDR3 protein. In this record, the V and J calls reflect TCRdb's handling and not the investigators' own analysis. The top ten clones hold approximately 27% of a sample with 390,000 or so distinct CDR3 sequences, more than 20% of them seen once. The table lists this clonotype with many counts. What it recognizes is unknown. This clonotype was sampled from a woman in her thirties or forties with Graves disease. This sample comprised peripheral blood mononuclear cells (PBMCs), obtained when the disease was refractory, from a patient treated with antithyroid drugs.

The CDR3 loop reads CASRTGEAWDTEAFF. The CDR3 region has the DNA TGTGCCAGCAGAACTGGGGAGGCTTGGGACACTGAAGCTTTCTTT. V usage is TRBV28 and J usage is TRBJ1-1; D is undetermined. V shed 6 bases and J shed 3 bases, with 17 bases lying between them. Germline CDR1 is MDHEN and CDR2 is SYDVKM. The CDR3 contains 15 residues.